This TCR beta chain was sequenced in a study of blood T cell repertoires in COVID-19. Profiling relied on immunoSEQ multiplex PCR, and the TCRdb table lists in-frame clones only, not all of them. There are fewer than 250,000 clones in the sample; 82% occur only once, and around 7.8% lies in the top ten. Looked up from germline, CDR1 is SGHRS and CDR2 is YFSETQ. The length of the CDR3 is 15 residues. Deletions cut 4 bases from V and 0 bases from J, with 11 bases between. Worth noting for this clone: The same CDR3 is also encoded by other DNA sequences in this sample.

The source is an older woman with COVID-19, enrolled during active disease. Sequencing input: peripheral blood. This rearrangement joins TRBV5-1 to TRBJ2-1; TRBD2 might be the D (6 bases). The CDR3 spells CASSRDGSSYNEQFF. The DNA of the CDR3 is TGCGCCAGCAGCCGCGACGGGAGCTCCTACAATGAGCAGTTCTTC. The whole variable domain, remainder taken from reference TRBV5-1 and TRBJ2-1, is KAGVTQTPRYLIKTRGQQVTLSCSPISGHRSVSWYQQTPGQGLQFLFEYFSETQRNKGNFPGRFSGRQFSNSRSEMNVSTLELGDSALYLCASSRDGSSYNEQFFGPGTRLTVL.